Sequencing of this T cell receptor beta chain was carried out in a study of T cells in localized non-small cell lung cancer. A note on this clone: Its antigen is currently unknown.

The CDR3 sequence is 15 residues long. Germline V lookup: CDR1 MNHNS, CDR2 SASEGT. With 5 bases clipped from V and 3 bases from J, the junction kept 5 bases outside the gene matches. General study findings and limits: It was uninvolved adjacent lung that showed the highest T cell clonality, exceeding tumor. Adjacent lung held a median approximately 57 of the top 100 tumor clones.

Using immunoSEQ multiplex PCR, the repertoire was profiled, and TCRdb retains in-frame clones only, with some absent. The repertoire holds 25,000 to 35,000 clones, over 80% seen once, with around 5.9% in the top ten. This receptor was taken from a man aged 35 to 69 with stage II lung adenocarcinoma. This sample comprised PBMCs, obtained before any cancer treatment. The chain is built from TRBV6-1 and TRBJ2-3; 10 bases fit TRBD1. Here the CDR3 DNA reads TGTGCCAGCAGTTTGGGACAGGGGAGAACAGATACGCAGTATTTT. It encodes CASSLGQGRTDTQYF.